Ten or more counts support the clone carrying this TCR beta chain. Its antigen is unidentified. The CDR3 has 12 residues. Trimming cost V 4 bases and J 3 bases; bases outside gene matches: 1. Germline-derived CDR1 and CDR2 are DFQATT and SNEGSKA (reference sequence). These data come from a study of CD8 T cells in ankylosing spondylitis. 5'-RACE, quantitative and with molecular barcodes, yielded the TCR beta libraries. One entry per CDR3 protein results from TCRdb running MiXCR on the 5' RACE reads. The sample consists of 200,000 to 250,000 distinct CDR3 sequences, roughly a tenth of them appearing once. General study results and limits: The study looked at matched synovial fluid samples from ankylosing spondylitis patients. Disease-linked clones were reported to be significantly enriched there. In the blood and synovial fluid of reactive arthritis, some motif variants had been previously reported. Seemingly distinctive of ankylosing spondylitis blood was a TCR beta motif formed by eight highly homologous variants.

This receptor was obtained from a male donor with ankylosing spondylitis or in good health (not recorded which). J is TRBJ2-7 and V is TRBV20-1, with 9 bases that match TRBD2. The sequencing input was blood, either unsorted or a sorted T cell fraction (not recorded which). CDR3 region: CSAKRGDYEQYF. Written as DNA, the CDR3 is TGCAGTGCTAAGCGGGGGGACTACGAGCAGTACTTC.